Listed below are T cell receptor beta chains from one sample, sequenced in a study of memory CD4+ T cells and cytomegalovirus serostatus. Some clones are missing from TCRdb's copy, which holds only in-frame ones; the method was immunoSEQ multiplex PCR. In the table there are under 40,000 clones, around 80% of which are singletons. Material: memory CD4+ T cells from blood. These receptors were collected from an adult in good health and CMV-seropositive. The CDR3 runs from the conserved cysteine through the conserved F or W. A D gene is named only where the DNA matches it firmly. Clone size is shown for a subset of rows, as once, few, many or a class of expanded clone.

v_gene	abundance	d_gene	j_gene	CDR3aa	CDR3nt
TRBV19	few	-	TRBJ1-6	CASSERAGYGSPLHF	TGTGCCAGTAGCGAGCGGGCGGGGTACGGTTCACCCCTCCACTTT
TRBV18	-	TRBD1	TRBJ1-1	CASSPQGANTEAFF	TGTGCCAGCTCACCGCAGGGGGCGAACACTGAAGCTTTCTTT
TRBV19	-	-	TRBJ1-5	CASSIDTSMTQPRPQHF	TGTGCCAGTAGTATAGATACTTCCATGACTCAACCTCGGCCCCAGCATTTT
TRBV5-6	-	-	TRBJ2-1	CASRDRNEQFF	TGTGCCAGCCGTGACAGGAATGAGCAGTTCTTC
TRBV6-1	few	-	TRBJ2-1	CASSEEIDYEQFF	TGTGCCAGCAGTGAAGAAATCGACTATGAGCAGTTCTTC
TRBV20-1	-	-	TRBJ2-7	CSARAPYEQYF	TGCAGTGCTAGAGCCCCCTACGAGCAGTACTTC
TRBV15	-	-	TRBJ1-1	CATSRPRPSNTEAFF	TGTGCCACCAGCAGACCCAGGCCTTCGAACACTGAAGCTTTCTTT
TRBV6-1	-	TRBD1	TRBJ1-2	CASRETGGYGYTF	TGTGCCAGCAGAGAGACAGGGGGCTATGGCTACACCTTC
TRBV7-9	-	-	TRBJ1-2	CASSLAIQSYGYTF	TGTGCCAGCAGCTTAGCTATCCAAAGCTATGGCTACACCTTC
TRBV11-3	-	-	TRBJ1-1	CASSFPQGATFF	TGTGCCAGCAGCTTCCCCCAGGGAGCAACTTTCTTT
TRBV28	-	TRBD1	TRBJ2-2	CASDPGQGNTGELFF	TGTGCCAGCGACCCGGGACAGGGAAACACCGGGGAGCTGTTTTTT
TRBV12-1	-	-	TRBJ1-5	CASSPHNLVKGFGQPQHF	TGTGCCAGCAGCCCTCATAACCTAGTCAAAGGGTTCGGTCAGCCCCAGCATTTT
TRBV9	-	TRBD2	TRBJ2-1	CASSVDGLAGVQFF	TGTGCCAGCAGCGTAGATGGTCTAGCGGGAGTTCAGTTCTTC
TRBV28	-	TRBD2	TRBJ2-1	CASREGLAGSEQFF	TGTGCCAGCAGGGAGGGGCTAGCGGGCAGTGAGCAGTTCTTC
TRBV6-6	-	-	TRBJ1-3	CASSSVGGNTIYF	TGTGCCAGCAGCTCCGTGGGCGGAAACACCATATATTTT
TRBV27	-	-	TRBJ1-1	CASSFSGGGLRGEAFF	TGTGCCAGCAGTTTTTCGGGGGGCGGACTTAGGGGTGAAGCTTTCTTT
TRBV4-1	-	-	TRBJ2-3	CASSQDGGGYTDTQYF	TGCGCCAGCAGCCAAGACGGCGGCGGATACACAGATACGCAGTATTTT
TRBV6-5	-	-	TRBJ1-2	CASSYGRSYGYTF	TGTGCCAGCAGTTACGGTAGAAGCTATGGCTACACCTTC
TRBV11-2	-	TRBD2	TRBJ2-1	CASSFRTRNNEQFF	TGTGCCAGCAGCTTCAGGACTAGGAACAATGAGCAGTTCTTC
TRBV5-4	-	-	TRBJ2-7	CASSLEGYEQYF	TGTGCCAGCAGCTTGGAGGGTTACGAGCAGTACTTC
TRBV2	-	-	TRBJ1-2	CASSPRVFSGGYTF	TGTGCCAGCAGTCCCAGGGTGTTCTCTGGTGGCTACACCTTC
TRBV7-9	few	TRBD1	TRBJ2-7	CASSWTGDEQYF	TGTGCCAGCAGCTGGACAGGGGACGAGCAGTACTTC
TRBV15	-	-	TRBJ2-2	CATSREMIVDTGELFF	TGTGCCACCAGCAGAGAAATGATCGTGGACACCGGGGAGCTGTTTTTT
TRBV7-3	-	-	TRBJ2-1	CASSLVAPNEQFF	TGTGCCAGCAGCTTGGTGGCGCCCAATGAGCAGTTCTTC
TRBV4-2	-	TRBD2	TRBJ2-3	CASSQGPSGGTDTQYF	TGTGCCAGCAGCCAAGGTCCTAGCGGGGGCACAGATACGCAGTATTTT
TRBV10-2	once	-	TRBJ1-2	CASGQNYGYTF	TGCGCCAGCGGACAGAACTATGGCTACACCTTC
TRBV2	few	TRBD1	TRBJ1-5	CASSPRTGTNQPQHF	TGTGCCAGCAGCCCCCGGACAGGGACAAATCAGCCCCAGCATTTT
TRBV10-3	-	TRBD2	TRBJ2-6	CAISGGLAGGSGANVLTF	TGTGCCATCAGTGGGGGACTAGCGGGAGGCTCTGGGGCCAACGTCCTGACTTTC
TRBV18	-	-	TRBJ1-5	CASGDYNQPQHF	TGTGCCAGCGGGGACTACAATCAGCCCCAGCATTTT
TRBV4-2	-	TRBD1	TRBJ1-2	CASSPPGQGEYGYTF	TGTGCCAGCAGTCCCCCGGGACAGGGAGAATATGGCTACACCTTC
TRBV6-5	-	-	TRBJ2-2	CATGVRELFF	TGTGCCACAGGCGTTCGGGAGCTGTTTTTT
TRBV5-1	-	TRBD2	TRBJ2-3	CASSLVAGTSTDTQYF	TGCGCCAGCAGCTTGGTAGCGGGGACCAGCACAGATACGCAGTATTTT
TRBV5-6	few	-	TRBJ2-2	CASSPNNIVRNTGELFF	TGTGCCAGCAGCCCGAACAATATAGTAAGAAACACCGGGGAGCTGTTTTTT
TRBV9	-	-	TRBJ1-2	CASSAWSRDGYTF	TGTGCCAGCAGCGCCTGGAGTCGGGATGGCTACACCTTC
TRBV15	-	TRBD1	TRBJ1-1	CATSRGAGTGTEAFF	TGTGCCACCAGCAGGGGTGCAGGGACAGGCACTGAAGCTTTCTTT
TRBV28	-	-	TRBJ2-1	CASRDSRSGEQFF	TGTGCCAGCAGGGACTCGCGAAGTGGCGAGCAGTTCTTC
TRBV11-2	-	-	TRBJ2-5	CASSRLLANQETQYF	TGTGCCAGCAGCCGCCTCCTAGCGAACCAAGAGACCCAGTACTTC
TRBV4-2	once	-	TRBJ2-4	CASSQDSGGAAKNIQYF	TGTGCCAGCAGCCAAGATTCGGGGGGCGCTGCCAAAAACATTCAGTACTTC